This T cell receptor beta chain was retrieved from a study of OX40 agonist ivuxolimab in advanced cancers. V dropped 6 bases and J dropped 6; count of bases not matched to a gene: 19. Germline V gene data show CDR1 as SGHRS and CDR2 as YFSETQ. The CDR3 covers 17 residues. Using immunoSEQ multiplex PCR, the repertoire was profiled, and TCRdb retains in-frame clones only, with some absent. The sample includes about 100,000 clones, about 86% of them seen just once. The chain carries TRBV5-1 and TRBJ2-7; 9 bases agree with TRBD1. The specimen comprised CD4+ or CD8+ T cells sorted from blood, sampled in a trial of the OX40 agonist ivuxolimab. The clonotype was recovered from an adult with an advanced solid tumor such as melanoma, head and neck, liver or kidney cancer. CDR3 DNA sequence: TGCGCCAGCAACCGTGGGGTTGGGACAGGGAGTTCGGGCGAGCAGTACTTC. Translated: CASNRGVGTGSSGEQYF.